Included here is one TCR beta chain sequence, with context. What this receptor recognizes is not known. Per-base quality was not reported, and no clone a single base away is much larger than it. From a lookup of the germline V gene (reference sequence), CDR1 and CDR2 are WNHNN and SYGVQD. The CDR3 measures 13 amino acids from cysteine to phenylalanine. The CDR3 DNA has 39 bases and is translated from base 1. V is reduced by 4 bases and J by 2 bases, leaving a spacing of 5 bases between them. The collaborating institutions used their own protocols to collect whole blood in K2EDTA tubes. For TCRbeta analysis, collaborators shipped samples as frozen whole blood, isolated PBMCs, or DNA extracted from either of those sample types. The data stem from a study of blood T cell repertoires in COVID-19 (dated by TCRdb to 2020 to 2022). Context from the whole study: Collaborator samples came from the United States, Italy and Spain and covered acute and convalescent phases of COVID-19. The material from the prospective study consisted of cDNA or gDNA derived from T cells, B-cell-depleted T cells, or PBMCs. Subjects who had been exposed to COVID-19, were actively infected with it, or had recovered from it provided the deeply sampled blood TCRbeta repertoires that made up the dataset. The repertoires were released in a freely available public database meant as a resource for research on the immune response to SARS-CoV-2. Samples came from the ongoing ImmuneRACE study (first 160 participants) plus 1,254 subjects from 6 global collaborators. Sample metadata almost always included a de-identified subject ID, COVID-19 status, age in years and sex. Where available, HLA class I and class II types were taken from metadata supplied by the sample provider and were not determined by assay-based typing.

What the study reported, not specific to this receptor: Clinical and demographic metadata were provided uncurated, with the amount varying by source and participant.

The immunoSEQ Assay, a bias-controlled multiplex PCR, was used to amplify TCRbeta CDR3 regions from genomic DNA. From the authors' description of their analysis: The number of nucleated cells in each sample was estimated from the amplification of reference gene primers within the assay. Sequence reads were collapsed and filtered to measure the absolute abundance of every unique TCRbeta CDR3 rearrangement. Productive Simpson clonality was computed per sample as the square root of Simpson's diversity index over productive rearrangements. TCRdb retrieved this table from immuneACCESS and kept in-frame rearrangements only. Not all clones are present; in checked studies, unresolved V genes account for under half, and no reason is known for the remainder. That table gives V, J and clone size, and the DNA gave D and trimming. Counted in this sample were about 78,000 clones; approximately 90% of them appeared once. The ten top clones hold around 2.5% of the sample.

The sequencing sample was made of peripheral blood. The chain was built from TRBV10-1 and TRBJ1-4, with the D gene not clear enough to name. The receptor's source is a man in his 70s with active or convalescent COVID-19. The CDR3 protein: CASSVSTNEKLFF. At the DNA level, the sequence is TGCGCCAGCAGTGTCTCGACTAATGAAAAACTGTTTTTT.